The rows below give T cell receptor beta chains drawn from one sample of a study of blood T cell repertoires in COVID-19. The data were produced by immunoSEQ multiplex PCR, yet TCRdb's version contains in-frame clones alone and is incomplete. The data show roughly 140,000 clones, with over 80% seen just once and 6.2% held by the top ten. Sequenced input: PBMCs or T cells enriched from blood (not recorded which). Receptors were obtained from a woman between 35 and 50 years old who had recovered from COVID-19. The conserved cysteine and the conserved F or W are not part of the CDR3 here. A D gene is named only where the DNA matches it firmly.

v_call d_call cdr3_aa
TRBV5-1 TRBD1 ASSGTGTDTQY
TRBV19 TRBD1 ASSRQGGYEQY
TRBV27 NA ASIRQAGTGELF
TRBV2 TRBD1 ASNAGQGESEKLF
TRBV11-2 NA ASSLASSSYEQY
TRBV12-3/TRBV12-4 NA ASSLGVDQPQH
TRBV19 TRBD1 ASSMLGQGGNQPQH
TRBV7-2 TRBD2 ASSARGGLTGELF
TRBV30 NA AWSLGPTYEQY
TRBV3-1/TRBV3-2 TRBD1 ASSQDPGEQGPGGYT